These T cell receptor beta chains were read from a single sample in a study of blood T cell repertoires in COVID-19. Clones were read by immunoSEQ multiplex PCR, and TCRdb kept only the in-frame ones, dropping some. The table includes approximately 100,000 clones, about 85% detected once. The sample comprised peripheral blood. The receptors derive from a human donor in a cohort sampled during active COVID-19. Both conserved end residues are part of each CDR3.

j_call | v_call | cdr3_aa
TRBJ2-2 | TRBV11-3 | CASSLEGSGELFF
TRBJ2-7 | TRBV5-1 | CASSQGQVGDEQYF
TRBJ2-7 | TRBV7-9 | CASSFNHRDFSYEQYF
TRBJ2-1 | TRBV25-1 | CASSATSGTSYNEQFF
TRBJ2-3 | TRBV21-1 | CASSKVARQGTGGMDTQYF
TRBJ2-7 | TRBV10-3 | CAITQQGAGEQYF
TRBJ2-1 | TRBV28 | CASSFLANEQFF
TRBJ2-7 | TRBV18 | CASSPTTPGQGREQYF
TRBJ1-1 | TRBV9 | CASSSGGAKLTEAFF
TRBJ2-7 | TRBV7-9 | CASSAPGNYEQYF
TRBJ1-2 | TRBV28 | CASSLASRYSYTF
TRBJ1-3 | TRBV10-3 | CAISPWTGSGNTIYF
TRBJ1-1 | TRBV2 | CASSEGTMNTEAFF
TRBJ2-7 | TRBV7-3 | CASSSITGGRQYF
TRBJ2-3 | TRBV28 | CASSLAGDSFCLF
TRBJ1-2 | TRBV6-5 | CASRPPGTNGYTF
TRBJ1-4 | TRBV29-1 | CSVEESGNEKLFF
TRBJ1-1 | TRBV6-2/TRBV6-3 | CASSYGTGRDTEAFF
TRBJ2-5 | TRBV5-1 | CASSGDYAGGTETQYF
TRBJ2-1 | TRBV5-1 | CASSLAPNNEQFF
TRBJ1-2 | TRBV19 | CASSPGGSYYGYTF